This is a list of T cell receptor beta chains from one sample in a study of T cell responses to AZD1222 COVID-19 vaccine. TCRdb keeps only in-frame clones here, not all; method: immunoSEQ multiplex PCR. This sample has under 200,000 clones; 94% occur once, and the top ten carry approximately 0.64%. The sequencing here drew on peripheral blood, taken on day 0 of AZD1222 vaccination. Source of these receptors: an adult in good health. Each CDR3 is given with its conserved first and last residue. D genes are given only for firm matches. Clone size, where shown, is once, few, many, or a class for clones that have expanded.

j_call v_call clone_size d_call cdr3_nt cdr3_aa
TRBJ1-3 TRBV28 . . TGTGCCAGCAGTTTAAGGGCGGCGAGCTCTGGAAACACCATATATTTT CASSLRAASSGNTIYF
TRBJ2-1 TRBV11-2 . . TGTGCCAGCAGAATCACGGGCGCAAGTCCATTTCCTCCGTTCTTC CASRITGASPFPPFF
TRBJ2-1 TRBV30 . TRBD2 TGTGCCTGGGTAGGGGCCGGCCGGACTAGCGGGTACAATGAGCAGTTCTTC CAWVGAGRTSGYNEQFF
TRBJ2-7 TRBV28 . . TGTGCCAGCAGTCACCGTTACGAGCAGTACTTC CASSHRYEQYF
TRBJ2-7 TRBV10-2 . . TGCGCCAGCAACCTGGGGCTAGCCTACGAGCAGTACTTC CASNLGLAYEQYF
TRBJ1-3 TRBV4-2 . . TGTGCCAGCAGCCAAGAGGTTGGCGGGTCTGGAAACACCATATATTTT CASSQEVGGSGNTIYF
TRBJ1-1 TRBV3-1/TRBV3-2 . . TGTGCCAGCAGCCAAGATAGGTGGGGGCCAGCTTTCTTT CASSQDRWGPAFF
TRBJ1-1 TRBV2 . TRBD1 TGTGCCAGCAGTGCAGACAGGGGGTCATCCTTGACTGAAGCTTTCTTT CASSADRGSSLTEAFF
TRBJ2-2 TRBV28 . . TGTGCCAGCAGAGTTTATGCCGTCACCGGGGAGCTGTTTTTT CASRVYAVTGELFF
TRBJ2-1 TRBV24-1 . TRBD2 TGTGCCACCCAGCCGTCAGGACTAGCTGGGAATGAGCAGTTCTTC CATQPSGLAGNEQFF
TRBJ2-7 TRBV19 . . TGTGCCAGTAGCTCCCAGGTTGTCTACGAGCAGTACTTC CASSSQVVYEQYF
TRBJ1-6 TRBV3-1/TRBV3-2 . . TGTGCCAGCACCCCAGGGGTCGAAGATAATTCACCCCTCCACTTT CASTPGVEDNSPLHF
TRBJ2-7 TRBV5-5 . . TGTGCCAGCAGCCTAGCTACGGGAGAGCAGTACTTC CASSLATGEQYF
TRBJ1-3 TRBV2 . . TGTGCCAGCAGCGAACAGGGCAGCTCTGGAAACACCATATATTTT CASSEQGSSGNTIYF
TRBJ1-2 TRBV6-1 . TRBD1 TGTGCCAGCAGTGACGGGACAGGGAATGGCTACACCTTC CASSDGTGNGYTF
TRBJ2-1 TRBV4-1 . . TGCGCCAGCAGCCTTAGTTCGGGGTTCTCCTACAATGAGCAGTTCTTC CASSLSSGFSYNEQFF
TRBJ1-2 TRBV28 . . TGTGCCAGCAGTTACAGGGTCCTCTATGGCTACACCTTC CASSYRVLYGYTF
TRBJ2-3 TRBV28 . TRBD2 TGTGCCAGCACCACTAGCGGCTCCACAGATACGCAGTATTTT CASTTSGSTDTQYF
TRBJ2-1 TRBV29-1 . TRBD2 TGCAGCGTTGATAGGCTAGCGGGAGTTAAGGAGCAGTTCTTC CSVDRLAGVKEQFF
TRBJ1-6 TRBV15 . . TGTGCCACCCGGGACGACTATAATTCACCCCTCCACTTT CATRDDYNSPLHF
TRBJ1-5 TRBV27 . . TGTGCCAGCAGTTTAGGGGGAGCGCAGCCCCAGCATTTT CASSLGGAQPQHF
TRBJ2-7 TRBV7-9 . . TGTGCCAGCAGCCCCCAAGGACACATATACGAGCAGTACTTC CASSPQGHIYEQYF
TRBJ2-5 TRBV5-4 . TRBD2 TGTGCCAGCAGCTTGGAAGCGGGAGGGCCGGTCGAGACCCAGTACTTC CASSLEAGGPVETQYF
TRBJ2-1 TRBV30 few . TGTGCCTGGAGTGTACCAGATGAGCAGTTCTTC CAWSVPDEQFF
TRBJ1-4 TRBV7-2 . . TGTGCCAGCAGCCCCAGGGAAGGGTATGAAAAACTGTTTTTT CASSPREGYEKLFF
TRBJ2-7 TRBV23-1 . TRBD1 TGCGCCAGCAGTCGTTCCGGGACAGTACACTACGAGCAGTACTTC CASSRSGTVHYEQYF
TRBJ2-1 TRBV5-1 once . TGCGCCAGCAGCTTGGGGGGAGCCAATGAGCAGTTCTTC CASSLGGANEQFF
TRBJ2-1 TRBV10-2 . TRBD2 TGCGCCAGCAGTAGAAGACTAGCGGGAGGGTCCTACAATGAGCAGTTCTTC CASSRRLAGGSYNEQFF